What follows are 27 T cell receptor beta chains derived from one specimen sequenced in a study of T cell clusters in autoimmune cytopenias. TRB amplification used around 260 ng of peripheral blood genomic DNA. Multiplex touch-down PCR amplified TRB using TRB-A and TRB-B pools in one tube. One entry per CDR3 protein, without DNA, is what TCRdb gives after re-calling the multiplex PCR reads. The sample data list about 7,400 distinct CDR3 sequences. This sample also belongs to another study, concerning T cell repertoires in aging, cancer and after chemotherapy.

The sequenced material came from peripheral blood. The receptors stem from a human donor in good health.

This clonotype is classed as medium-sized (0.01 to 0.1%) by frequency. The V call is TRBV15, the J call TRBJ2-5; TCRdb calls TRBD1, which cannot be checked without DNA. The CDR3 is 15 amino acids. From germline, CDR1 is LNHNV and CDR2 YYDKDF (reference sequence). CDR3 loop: CATSRDPGAGETQYF. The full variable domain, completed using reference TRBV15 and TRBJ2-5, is DAMVIQNPRYQVTQFGKPVTLSCSQTLNHNVMYWYQQKSSQAPKLLFHYYDKDFNNEADTPDNFQSRRPNTSFCFLDIRSPGLGDTAMYLCATSRDPGAGETQYFGPGTRLLVL.

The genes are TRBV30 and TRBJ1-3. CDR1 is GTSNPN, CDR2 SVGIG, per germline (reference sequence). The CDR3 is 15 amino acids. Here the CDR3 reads CAWSVGSSSGNTIYF. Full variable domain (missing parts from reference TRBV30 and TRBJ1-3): SQTIHQWPATLVQPVGSPLSLECTVEGTSNPNLYWYRQAAGRGLQLLFYSVGIGQISSEVPQNLSASRPQDRQFILSSKKLLLSDSGFYLCAWSVGSSSGNTIYFGEGSWLTVV.

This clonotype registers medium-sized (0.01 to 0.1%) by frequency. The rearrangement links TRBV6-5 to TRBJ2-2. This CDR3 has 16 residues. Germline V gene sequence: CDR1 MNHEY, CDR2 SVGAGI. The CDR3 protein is CASSYRTNLDTGELFF.

CDR3 protein: CASSDSAGGYTF. The V and J genes are TRBV6-4 and TRBJ1-2; the D gene TCRdb calls, TRBD1, cannot be checked with no DNA. The CDR3 totals 12 residues. The germline CDR1 and CDR2 sequences are MRHNA and SNTAGT.

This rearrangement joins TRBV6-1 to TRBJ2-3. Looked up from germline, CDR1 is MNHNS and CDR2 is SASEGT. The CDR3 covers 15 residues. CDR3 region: CASSGVPVIPDTQYF.

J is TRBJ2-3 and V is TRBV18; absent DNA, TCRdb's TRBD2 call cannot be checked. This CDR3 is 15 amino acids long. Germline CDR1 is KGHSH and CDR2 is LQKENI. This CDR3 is CASSPTPASTDTQYF.

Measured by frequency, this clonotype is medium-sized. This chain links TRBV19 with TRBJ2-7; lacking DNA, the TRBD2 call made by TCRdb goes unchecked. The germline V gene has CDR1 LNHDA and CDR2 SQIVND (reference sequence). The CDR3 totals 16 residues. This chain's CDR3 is CASSRTYSGSSYEQYF. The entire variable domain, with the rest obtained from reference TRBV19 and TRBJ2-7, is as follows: DGGITQSPKYLFRKEGQNVTLSCEQNLNHDAMYWYRQDPGQGLRLIYYSQIVNDFQKGDIAEGYSVSREKKESFPLTVTSAQKNPTAFYLCASSRTYSGSSYEQYFGPGTRLTVT.

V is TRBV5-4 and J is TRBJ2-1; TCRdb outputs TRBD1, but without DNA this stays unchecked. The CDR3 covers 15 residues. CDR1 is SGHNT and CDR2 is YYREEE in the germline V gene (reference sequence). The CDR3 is CASSEGGAVYNEQFF.

The CDR3 region is CASSYSSEQFF. The J gene is TRBJ2-1, the V gene TRBV6-2 or TRBV6-3. Germline V lookup: CDR1 MNHEY, CDR2 SVGEGT. The CDR3 has 11 amino acids.

The CDR3 protein is CASSLPQGAHEAFF. The V and J genes are TRBV5-6 and TRBJ1-1; the D gene TCRdb calls, TRBD1, cannot be checked with no DNA. The CDR3 is made up of 14 amino acids. Germline CDR1 and CDR2: SGHDT and YYEEEE.

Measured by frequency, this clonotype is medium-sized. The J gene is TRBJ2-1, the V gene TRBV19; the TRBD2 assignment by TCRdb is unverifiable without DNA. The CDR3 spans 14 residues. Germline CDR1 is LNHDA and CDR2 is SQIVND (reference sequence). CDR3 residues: CASRFGASEDEQFF.

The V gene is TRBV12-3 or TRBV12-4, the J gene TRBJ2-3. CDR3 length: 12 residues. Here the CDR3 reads CASSLSLDTQYF.

The CDR3 sequence is CASSLAGNSYNEQFF. The rearrangement joins TRBV27 to TRBJ2-1. The CDR3 consists of 15 residues. Looked up from germline, CDR1 is MNHEY and CDR2 is SMNVEV (reference sequence).

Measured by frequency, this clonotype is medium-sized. The CDR3 protein is CASSLGRRASGRMSEQFF. The chain combines TRBV5-6 with TRBJ2-1; TCRdb designates TRBD2, a call that cannot be tested without DNA. CDR1 SGHDT and CDR2 YYEEEE come from the germline V gene. This CDR3 contains 18 residues. Together with reference TRBV5-6 and TRBJ2-1, the CDR3 gives the full variable domain: DAGVTQSPTHLIKTRGQQVTLRCSPKSGHDTVSWYQQALGQGPQFIFQYYEEEERQRGNFPDRFSGHQFPNYSSELNVNALLLGDSALYLCASSLGRRASGRMSEQFFGPGTRLTVL.

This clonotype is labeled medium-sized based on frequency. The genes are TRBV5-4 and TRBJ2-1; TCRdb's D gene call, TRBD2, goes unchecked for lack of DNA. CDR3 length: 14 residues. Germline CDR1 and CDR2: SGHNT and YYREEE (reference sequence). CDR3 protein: CASSLEREYNEQFF.

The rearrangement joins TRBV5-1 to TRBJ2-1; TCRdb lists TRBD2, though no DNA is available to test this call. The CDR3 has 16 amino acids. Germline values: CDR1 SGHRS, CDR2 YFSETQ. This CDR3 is CASRPPGAGFDNEQFF.

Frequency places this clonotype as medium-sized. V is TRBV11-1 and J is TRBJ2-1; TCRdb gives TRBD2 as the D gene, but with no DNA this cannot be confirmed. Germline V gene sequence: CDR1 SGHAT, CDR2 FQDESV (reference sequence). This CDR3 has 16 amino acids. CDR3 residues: CASSERLAGVHNEQFF.

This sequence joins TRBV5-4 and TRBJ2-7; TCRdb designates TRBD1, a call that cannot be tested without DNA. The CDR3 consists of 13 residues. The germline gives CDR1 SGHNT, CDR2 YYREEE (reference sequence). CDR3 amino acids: CASSLQGSYEQYF.

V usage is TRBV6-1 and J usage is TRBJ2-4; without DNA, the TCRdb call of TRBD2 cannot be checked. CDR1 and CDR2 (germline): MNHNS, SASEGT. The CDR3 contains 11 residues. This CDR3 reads CASSAGRIQYF.

The CDR3 spells CASSLLGGPQHF. The V gene is TRBV27, the J gene TRBJ1-5. CDR1 is MNHEY, CDR2 SMNVEV, per germline (reference sequence). The CDR3 is 12 amino acids.

The CDR3 reads CASSLVGTGVVNEQFF. The rearrangement joins TRBV5-6 to TRBJ2-1; TCRdb selects TRBD1, and the lack of DNA leaves this call unchecked. The length of the CDR3 is 16 residues. CDR1 and CDR2 from the germline V gene are SGHDT and YYEEEE.

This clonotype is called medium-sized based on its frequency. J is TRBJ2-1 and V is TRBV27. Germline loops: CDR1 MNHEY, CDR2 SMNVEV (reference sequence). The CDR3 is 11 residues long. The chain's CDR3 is CASSDANEQFF.

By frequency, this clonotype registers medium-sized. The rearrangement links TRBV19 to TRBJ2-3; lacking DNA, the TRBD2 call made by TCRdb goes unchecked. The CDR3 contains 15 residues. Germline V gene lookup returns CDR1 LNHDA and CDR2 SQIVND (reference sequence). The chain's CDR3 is CASSGLAASSDTQYF.

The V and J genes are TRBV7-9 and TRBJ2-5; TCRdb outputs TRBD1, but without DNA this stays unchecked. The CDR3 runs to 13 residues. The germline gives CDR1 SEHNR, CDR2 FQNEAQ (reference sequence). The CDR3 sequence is CASIQSGRETQYF.

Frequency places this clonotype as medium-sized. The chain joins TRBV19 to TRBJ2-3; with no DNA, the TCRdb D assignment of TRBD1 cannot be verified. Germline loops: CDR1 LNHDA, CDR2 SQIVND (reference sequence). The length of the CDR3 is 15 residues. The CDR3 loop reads CASSMWTGGSDTQYF. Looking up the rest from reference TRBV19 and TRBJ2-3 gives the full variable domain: DGGITQSPKYLFRKEGQNVTLSCEQNLNHDAMYWYRQDPGQGLRLIYYSQIVNDFQKGDIAEGYSVSREKKESFPLTVTSAQKNPTAFYLCASSMWTGGSDTQYFGPGTRLTVL.

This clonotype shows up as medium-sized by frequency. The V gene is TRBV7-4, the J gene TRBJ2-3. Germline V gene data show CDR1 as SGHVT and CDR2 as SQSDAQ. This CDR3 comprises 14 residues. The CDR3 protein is CASTSGSDTDTQYF. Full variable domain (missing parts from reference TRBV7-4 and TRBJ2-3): GAGVSQSPRYKVAKRGRDVALRCDSISGHVTLYWYRQTLGQGSEVLTYSQSDAQRDKSGRPSGRFSAERPERSVSTLKIQRTEQGDSAVYLCASTSGSDTDTQYFGPGTRLTVL.

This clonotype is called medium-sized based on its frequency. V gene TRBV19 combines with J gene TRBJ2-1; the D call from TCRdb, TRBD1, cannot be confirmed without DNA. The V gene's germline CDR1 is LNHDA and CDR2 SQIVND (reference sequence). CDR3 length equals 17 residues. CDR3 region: CATLGGQKDQNYNEQFF.